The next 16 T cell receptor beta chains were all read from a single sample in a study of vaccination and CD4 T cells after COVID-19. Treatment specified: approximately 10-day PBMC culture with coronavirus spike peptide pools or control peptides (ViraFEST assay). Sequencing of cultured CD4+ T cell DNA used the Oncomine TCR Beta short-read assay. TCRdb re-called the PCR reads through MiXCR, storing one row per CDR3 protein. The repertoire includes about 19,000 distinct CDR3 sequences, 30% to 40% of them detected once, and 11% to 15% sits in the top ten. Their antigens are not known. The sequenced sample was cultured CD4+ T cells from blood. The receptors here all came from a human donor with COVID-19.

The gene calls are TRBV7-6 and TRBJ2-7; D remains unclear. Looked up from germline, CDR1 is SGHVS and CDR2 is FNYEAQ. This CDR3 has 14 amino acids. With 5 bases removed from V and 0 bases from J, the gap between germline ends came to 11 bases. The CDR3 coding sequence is TGTGCCAGCAGCCCGCAGTGGCCCTCCTACGAGCAGTACTTC. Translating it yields CASSPQWPSYEQYF.

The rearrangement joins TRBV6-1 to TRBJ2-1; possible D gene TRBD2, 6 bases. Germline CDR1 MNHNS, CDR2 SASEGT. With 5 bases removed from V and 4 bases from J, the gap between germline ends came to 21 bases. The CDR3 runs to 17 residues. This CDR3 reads CASSTTGSNYPYNEQFF. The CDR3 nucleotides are TGTGCCAGCAGTACTACCGGGAGTAACTATCCTTACAATGAGCAGTTCTTC.

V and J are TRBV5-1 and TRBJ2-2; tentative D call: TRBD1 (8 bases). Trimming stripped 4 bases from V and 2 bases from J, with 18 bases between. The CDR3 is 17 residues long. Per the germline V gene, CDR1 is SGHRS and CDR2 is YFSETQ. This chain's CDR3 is CASSATGGARNTGELFF. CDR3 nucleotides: TGCGCCAGCAGCGCCACAGGGGGGGCACGAAACACCGGGGAGCTGTTTTTT.

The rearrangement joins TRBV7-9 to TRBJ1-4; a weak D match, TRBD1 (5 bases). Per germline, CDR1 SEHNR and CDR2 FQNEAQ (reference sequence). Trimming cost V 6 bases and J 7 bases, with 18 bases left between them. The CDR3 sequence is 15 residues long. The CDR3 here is CASSIKGALIEKLFF. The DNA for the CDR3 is TGTGCCAGCAGTATTAAAGGGGCGTTGATTGAAAAACTGTTTTTT.

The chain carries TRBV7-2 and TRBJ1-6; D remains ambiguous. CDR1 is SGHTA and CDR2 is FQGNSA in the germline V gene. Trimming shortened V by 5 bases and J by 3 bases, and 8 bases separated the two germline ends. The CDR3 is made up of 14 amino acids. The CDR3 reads CASSVLGYNSPLHF. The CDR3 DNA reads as TGTGCCAGCAGCGTCCTAGGCTATAATTCACCCCTCCACTTT.

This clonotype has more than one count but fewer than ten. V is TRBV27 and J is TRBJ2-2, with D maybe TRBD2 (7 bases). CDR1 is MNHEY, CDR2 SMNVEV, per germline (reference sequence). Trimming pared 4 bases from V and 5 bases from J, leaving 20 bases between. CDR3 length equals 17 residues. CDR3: CASSSLKGGVGTGELFF. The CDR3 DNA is TGTGCCAGCAGTTCATTAAAAGGGGGGGTAGGGACCGGGGAGCTGTTTTTT.

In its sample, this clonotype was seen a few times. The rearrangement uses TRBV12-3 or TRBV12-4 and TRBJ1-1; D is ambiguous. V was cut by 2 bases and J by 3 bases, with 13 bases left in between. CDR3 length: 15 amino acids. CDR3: CASSLRVPGYTEAFF. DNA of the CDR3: TGTGCCAGCAGTTTACGTGTTCCGGGGTACACTGAAGCTTTCTTT.

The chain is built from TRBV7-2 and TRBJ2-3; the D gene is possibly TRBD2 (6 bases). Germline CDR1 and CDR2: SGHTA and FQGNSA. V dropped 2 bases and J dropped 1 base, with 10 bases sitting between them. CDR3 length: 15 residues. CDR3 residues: CASSLLSGRTDTQYF. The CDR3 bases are TGTGCCAGCAGCTTATTGAGCGGGCGCACAGATACGCAGTATTTT.

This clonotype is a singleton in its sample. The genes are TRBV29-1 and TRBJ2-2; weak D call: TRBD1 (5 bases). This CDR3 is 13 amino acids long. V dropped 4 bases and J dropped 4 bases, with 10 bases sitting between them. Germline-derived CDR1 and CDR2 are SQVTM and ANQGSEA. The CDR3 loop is CSVGLTVTGELFF. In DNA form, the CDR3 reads TGCAGCGTTGGATTGACAGTCACCGGGGAGCTGTTTTTT.

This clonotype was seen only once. The CDR3 is CASSVMRGGANEQFF. CDR3 DNA: TGTGCCAGCAGCGTAATGAGGGGGGGGGCCAATGAGCAGTTCTTC. This chain connects TRBV7-9 to TRBJ2-1; tentative D call: TRBD2 (7 bases). V shed 5 bases and J shed 6 bases, with 17 bases lying between them. Germline loops: CDR1 SEHNR, CDR2 FQNEAQ (reference sequence). The length of the CDR3 is 15 residues.

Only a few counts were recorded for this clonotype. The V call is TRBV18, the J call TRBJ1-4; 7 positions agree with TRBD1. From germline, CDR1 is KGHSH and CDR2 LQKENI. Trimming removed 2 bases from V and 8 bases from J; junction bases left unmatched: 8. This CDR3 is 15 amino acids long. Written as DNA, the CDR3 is TGTGCCAGCTCACCAGCAGGGGGAACGGGGGAAAAACTGTTTTTT. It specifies CASSPAGGTGEKLFF.

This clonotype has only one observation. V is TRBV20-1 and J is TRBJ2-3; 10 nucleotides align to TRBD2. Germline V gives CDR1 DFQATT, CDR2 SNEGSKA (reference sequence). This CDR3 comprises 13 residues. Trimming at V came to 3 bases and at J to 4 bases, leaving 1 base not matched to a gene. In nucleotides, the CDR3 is TGCAGTGCTAGTACTAGCGGGGCAGATACGCAGTATTTT. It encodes CSASTSGADTQYF.

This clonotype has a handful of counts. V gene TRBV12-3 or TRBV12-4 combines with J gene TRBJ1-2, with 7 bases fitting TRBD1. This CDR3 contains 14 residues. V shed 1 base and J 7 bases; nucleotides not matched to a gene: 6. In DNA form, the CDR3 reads TGTGCCAGCAGTTTAGGACAGGGTTGGCGTGGCTACACCTTC. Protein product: CASSLGQGWRGYTF.

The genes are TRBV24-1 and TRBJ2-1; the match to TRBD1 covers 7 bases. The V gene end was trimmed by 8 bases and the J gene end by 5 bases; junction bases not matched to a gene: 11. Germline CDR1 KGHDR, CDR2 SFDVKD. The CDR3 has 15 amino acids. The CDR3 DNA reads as TGTGCCACCAACTCCGGGACAGCTCGAGACAATGAGCAGTTCTTC. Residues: CATNSGTARDNEQFF.

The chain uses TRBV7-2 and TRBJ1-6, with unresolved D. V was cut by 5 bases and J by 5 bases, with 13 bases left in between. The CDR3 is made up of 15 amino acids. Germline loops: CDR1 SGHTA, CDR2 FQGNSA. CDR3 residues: CASSPWAPNNSPLHF. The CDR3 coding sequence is TGTGCCAGCAGCCCTTGGGCCCCTAATAATTCACCCCTCCACTTT.

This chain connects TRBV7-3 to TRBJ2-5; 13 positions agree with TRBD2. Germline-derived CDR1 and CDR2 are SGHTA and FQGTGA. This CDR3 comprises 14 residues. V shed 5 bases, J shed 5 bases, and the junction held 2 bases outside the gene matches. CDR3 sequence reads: CASSGLAGVETQYF. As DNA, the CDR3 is TGTGCCAGCAGCGGACTAGCGGGGGTGGAGACCCAGTACTTC.